The rows below give T cell receptor beta chains drawn from one sample of a study of identical twins. In TCRdb, the 5' RACE reads were re-called with MiXCR into one record per CDR3 protein. The sample has 250,000 or so distinct CDR3 sequences; 7% are singletons. This sample was shared with a second study, whose subject was yellow fever vaccine responses in identical twins.

Sequenced sample: memory (CD45RO+) T cells sorted from blood. These receptors were taken from a young woman in good health. Each CDR3 is given with its conserved first and last residue. A D gene is named only where the DNA matches it firmly. Size is omitted from some rows. Given values are once, few, many or a class for expanded clones.

len	d_gene	v_gene	j_gene	abundance	CDR3aa	CDR3nt
13	.	TRBV6-1	TRBJ1-5	.	CASTQNSNQPQHF	TGTGCCAGCACCCAGAATAGCAATCAGCCCCAGCATTTT
17	TRBD2	TRBV6-5	TRBJ2-1	few	CASSYSISGGPGNEQFF	TGTGCCAGCAGTTACTCGATTAGCGGGGGGCCGGGCAATGAGCAGTTCTTC
15	TRBD1	TRBV5-6	TRBJ2-7	many	CASSSQGQAHYEQYF	TGTGCCAGCAGCTCACAGGGACAGGCCCACTACGAGCAGTACTTC
15	TRBD1	TRBV5-1	TRBJ1-1	few	CASSNSGTANTEAFF	TGCGCCAGCAGTAATTCCGGGACAGCGAACACTGAAGCTTTCTTT
14	.	TRBV5-6	TRBJ2-1	.	CASSAEDGYYEQFF	TGTGCCAGCAGCGCCGAGGACGGCTACTATGAGCAGTTCTTC
16	.	TRBV15	TRBJ2-6	few	CATSRDGASGANVLTF	TGTGCCACCAGCAGAGATGGGGCCTCTGGGGCCAACGTCCTGACTTTC
16	.	TRBV5-1	TRBJ2-3	few	CASSSRTLGGTDTQYF	TGCGCCAGCAGCTCGCGGACATTGGGGGGAACAGATACGCAGTATTTT
16	.	TRBV27	TRBJ1-1	.	CASSLTPPLGNTEAFF	TGTGCCAGCAGTTTAACGCCTCCCCTCGGGAACACTGAAGCTTTCTTT
14	TRBD2	TRBV14	TRBJ2-1	.	CASSQALTSAEQFF	TGTGCCAGCAGCCAAGCGCTAACTAGCGCCGAGCAGTTCTTC
15	.	TRBV5-6	TRBJ1-6	many	CASSFLQGDNSPLHF	TGTGCCAGCAGCTTCCTTCAGGGTGATAATTCACCCCTCCACTTT
16	.	TRBV4-1	TRBJ2-1	.	CASSQLDILTYNEQFF	TGCGCCAGCAGCCAACTGGACATTTTGACCTACAATGAGCAGTTCTTC
18	TRBD2	TRBV3-1	TRBJ2-7	few	CASSQRPPTSGRIHEQYF	TGTGCCAGCAGCCAAAGGCCCCCGACTAGCGGGAGGATCCACGAGCAGTACTTC
12	.	TRBV24-1	TRBJ1-6	many	CATSDTRGPLHF	TGTGCCACCAGTGATACCCGGGGACCCCTCCACTTT
18	.	TRBV4-1	TRBJ2-1	many	CASSQGLGGPERYNEQFF	TGCGCCAGCAGCCAAGGTCTGGGGGGGCCCGAACGCTACAATGAGCAGTTCTTC
15	.	TRBV12-3/TRBV12-4	TRBJ2-7	many	CASSFAAGGGYEQYF	TGTGCCAGCAGTTTCGCGGCAGGGGGAGGCTACGAGCAGTACTTC
13	.	TRBV11-3	TRBJ2-2	.	CASSPATTGELFF	TGTGCCAGCAGCCCAGCGACCACCGGGGAGCTGTTTTTT
13	.	TRBV12-3/TRBV12-4	TRBJ1-6	many	CASSLGGNSPLHF	TGTGCCAGCAGTTTAGGGGGTAATTCACCCCTCCACTTT